This T cell receptor (beta chain) was obtained from a study of cytomegalovirus exposure and HLA in healthy donors. Note on this clone: No antigen is known for it.

Study conclusions and caveats: Later analysis associated a missense DCLRE1C variant with TCR beta V- and J-gene trimming. In most subjects, TCR beta sequences reportedly gave accurate predictions of HLA-A and HLA-B alleles.

V gave up 0 bases and J gave up 4 bases, with 10 bases separating them. Germline values: CDR1 KGHSH, CDR2 LQKENI. The CDR3 length is 14 residues. Use of 60 Vbeta and 13 Jbeta primers characterized the PCR. The table came from immunoSEQ multiplex PCR; TCRdb's copy has only in-frame clones and leaves some out. The data contain tens of thousands of clones, approximately 90% of them singletons. The sequenced sample consisted of PBMCs. This sequence was found in a man younger than 35 in good health and CMV-seronegative. The rearrangement joins TRBV18 to TRBJ2-7; possibly TRBD1 for D (5 bases). CDR3: CASSPPQGGYEQYF. In DNA form, the CDR3 reads TGTGCCAGCTCACCACCGCAGGGTGGGTACGAGCAGTACTTC.